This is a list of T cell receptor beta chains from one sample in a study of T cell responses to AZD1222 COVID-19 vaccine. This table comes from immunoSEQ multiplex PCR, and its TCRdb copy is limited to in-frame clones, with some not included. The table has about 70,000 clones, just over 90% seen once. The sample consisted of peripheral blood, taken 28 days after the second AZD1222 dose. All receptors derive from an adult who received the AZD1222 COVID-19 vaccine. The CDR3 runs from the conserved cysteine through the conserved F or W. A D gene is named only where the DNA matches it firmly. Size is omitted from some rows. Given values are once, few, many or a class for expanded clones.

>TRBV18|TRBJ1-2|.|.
TGTGCCAGCTCACCAGGGGTGGACCTCGAGGGCAGCTATGGCTACACCTTC
CASSPGVDLEGSYGYTF
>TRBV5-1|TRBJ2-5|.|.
TGCGCCAGCAGCTTGCTGGCCGAGACGGAGACCCAGTACTTC
CASSLLAETETQYF
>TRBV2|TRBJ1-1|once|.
TGTGCCAGCAGGCGGGACACCTACACTGAAGCTTTCTTT
CASRRDTYTEAFF
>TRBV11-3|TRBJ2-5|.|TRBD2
TGTGCCAGCAGTCGTAGCGGGGACCCAACGGGAGAGACCCAGTACTTC
CASSRSGDPTGETQYF
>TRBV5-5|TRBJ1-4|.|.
TGTGCCAGCAGCTTGGCACAGGGAAATGAAAAACTGTTTTTT
CASSLAQGNEKLFF
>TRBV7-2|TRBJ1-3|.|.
TGTGCCAGCGGGCGCACCGGGCTCTCTGGAAACACCATATATTTT
CASGRTGLSGNTIYF
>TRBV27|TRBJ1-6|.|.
TGTGCCAGCAGTTTACGGGAGGTCCTACGGGGAGGGTCACCCCTCCACTTT
CASSLREVLRGGSPLHF
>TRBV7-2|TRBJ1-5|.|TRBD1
TGTGCCAGCAGTCAATCGAACAGGGGTTATGACAATCAGCCCCAGCATTTT
CASSQSNRGYDNQPQHF
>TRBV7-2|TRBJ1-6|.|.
TGTGCCAGCAGCCCGAACCCGACAGTCTCTTCACCCCTCCACTTT
CASSPNPTVSSPLHF
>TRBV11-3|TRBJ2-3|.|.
TGTGCCAGCAGCTTGGCGGTAGCGACGCAAGATACGCAGTATTTT
CASSLAVATQDTQYF
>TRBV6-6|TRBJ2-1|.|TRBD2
TGTGCCAGCAGCGGGACTAGCGGGGAGTCCTACAATGAGCAGTTCTTC
CASSGTSGESYNEQFF
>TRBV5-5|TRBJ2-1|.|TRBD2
TGTGCCAGCAGAAACGGACTAGCGGGAGTAAATGAGCAGTTCTTC
CASRNGLAGVNEQFF
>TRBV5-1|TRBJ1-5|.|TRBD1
TGCGCCAGCAGCTCCGGACAGGGTTCGCCCCAGCATTTT
CASSSGQGSPQHF
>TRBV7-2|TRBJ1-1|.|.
TGTGCCAGCAGCTTTGGCAGTCAAAGGTTCTTT
CASSFGSQRFF
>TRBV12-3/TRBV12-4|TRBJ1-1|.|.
TGTGCCAGCAGATACGGGACAACAGGGGCTTTCTTT
CASRYGTTGAFF
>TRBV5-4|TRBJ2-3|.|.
TGTGCCAGCAGCTTGGCCGTCGGAACAGATACGCAGTATTTT
CASSLAVGTDTQYF
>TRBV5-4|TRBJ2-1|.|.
TGTGCCAGCAGCCCGGAGGGGGCGGGTTACAATGAGCAGTTCTTC
CASSPEGAGYNEQFF
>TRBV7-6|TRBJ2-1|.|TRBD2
TGTGCCAGCAAGGCGACTAGCGGGAGGGTGCAGTTCTTC
CASKATSGRVQFF
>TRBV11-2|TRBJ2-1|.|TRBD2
TGTGCCAGCAGCACCGGGACTAGCTGGCGCAATGAGCAGTTCTTC
CASSTGTSWRNEQFF
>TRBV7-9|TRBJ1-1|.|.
TGTGCCAGCGGACAAGGACGGGCGAACACTGAAGCTTTCTTT
CASGQGRANTEAFF
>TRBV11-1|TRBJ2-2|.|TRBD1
TGTGCCAGCAGCCCCTACAGGGGGACCACCGGGGAGCTGTTTTTT
CASSPYRGTTGELFF
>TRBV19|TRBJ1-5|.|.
TGTGCCAGTAGCCTTAACTCTGCGAATCAGCCCCAGCATTTT
CASSLNSANQPQHF
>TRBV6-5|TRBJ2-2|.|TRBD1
TGTGCCAGCCTGTACAGGGACAGCACCGGGGAGCTGTTTTTT
CASLYRDSTGELFF
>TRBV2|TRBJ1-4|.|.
TGTGCCAGCAGCAACCCCCCGTACGAAAAACTGTTTTTT
CASSNPPYEKLFF
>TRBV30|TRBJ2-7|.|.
TGTGCCTGGAGTGTAGACAACTACGAGCAGTACTTC
CAWSVDNYEQYF
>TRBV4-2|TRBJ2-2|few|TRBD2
TGTGCCAGCAGCCAAGATGCTAGCGGGAGGGCGGGGGAGCTGTTTTTT
CASSQDASGRAGELFF
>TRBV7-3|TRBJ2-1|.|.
TGTGCCAGCAGCTCCGGGGGACTCAATGAGCAGTTCTTC
CASSSGGLNEQFF
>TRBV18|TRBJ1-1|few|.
TGTGCCAGCTCACCACGGGGTAGAGTCACTGAAGCTTTCTTT
CASSPRGRVTEAFF
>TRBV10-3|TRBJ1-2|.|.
TGTGCCATCAGTGGCCTCCAGGAAGCTAACTATGGCTACACCTTC
CAISGLQEANYGYTF
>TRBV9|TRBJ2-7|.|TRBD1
TGTGCCAGCAGCGTATCCGGGACAGGGGTCCACGAGCAGTACTTC
CASSVSGTGVHEQYF
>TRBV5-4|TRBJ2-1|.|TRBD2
TGTGCCAGCAGCTTTACCCTAGCGGGAGTAAATGAGCAGTTCTTC
CASSFTLAGVNEQFF
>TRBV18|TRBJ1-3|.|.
TGTGCCAGCTCACCGATCCTGAGCTCTGGAAACACCATATATTTT
CASSPILSSGNTIYF
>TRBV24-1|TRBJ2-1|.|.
TGTGCCACCAGTGACACCTACAATGAGCAGTTCTTC
CATSDTYNEQFF
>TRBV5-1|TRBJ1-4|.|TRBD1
TGCGCCAGCTTTACTAATGGACAGGGACGGCGCGAAAAACTGTTTTTT
CASFTNGQGRREKLFF
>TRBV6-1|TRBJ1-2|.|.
TGTGCCAGCAACGTAGAAAGCTATGGCTACACCTTC
CASNVESYGYTF
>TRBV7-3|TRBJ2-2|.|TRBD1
TGTGCCAGCAGCTTCACAGGGGGCCGGGGAACCGGGGAGCTGTTTTTT
CASSFTGGRGTGELFF
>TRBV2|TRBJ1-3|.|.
TGTGCCAGCAGTGATGCTGCGGCAGTGCCTGGGTTT
CASSDAAAVPGF
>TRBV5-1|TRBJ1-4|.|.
TGCGCCAGCACCATAGAGGGGGAGACAAGGACTAATGAAAAACTGTTTTTT
CASTIEGETRTNEKLFF
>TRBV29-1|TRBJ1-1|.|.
TGCAGCGCCGCGACAGGTTCTCATAACACTGAAGCTTTCTTT
CSAATGSHNTEAFF
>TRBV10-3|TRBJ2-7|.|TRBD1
TGTGCCATCAGCGGGGACAGCTCCTACGAGCAGTACTTC
CAISGDSSYEQYF
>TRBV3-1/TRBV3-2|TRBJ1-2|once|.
TGTGCCAGCAGCCAAGCCGAGGTTGGCTACACCTTC
CASSQAEVGYTF
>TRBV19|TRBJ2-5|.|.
TGTGCCAGTTCAACAGTAATCCAAGAGACCCAGTACTTC
CASSTVIQETQYF
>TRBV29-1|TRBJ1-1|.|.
TGCAGCGTTGGGGGACAGAACACTGAAGCTTTCTTT
CSVGGQNTEAFF
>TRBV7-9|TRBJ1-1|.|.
TGTGCCAGCAGCTTCAGGACAGTCATGAACACTGAAGCTTTCTTT
CASSFRTVMNTEAFF
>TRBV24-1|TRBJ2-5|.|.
TGTGCCACCAGTGATGGACAGACAGAGACCCAGTACTTC
CATSDGQTETQYF
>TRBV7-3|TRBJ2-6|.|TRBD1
TGTGCCAGCAGCCCCGGACAGGGAATAGTAGTGGCTGGGGCCAACGTCCTGACTTTC
CASSPGQGIVVAGANVLTF
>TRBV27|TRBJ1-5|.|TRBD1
TGTGCCAGCTCCGCCGGGACAGGGAATCAGCCCCAGCATTTT
CASSAGTGNQPQHF
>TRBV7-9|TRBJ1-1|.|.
TGTGCCAGCAGCTTAGAGCAGGGTACCGCTGAAGCTTTCTTT
CASSLEQGTAEAFF
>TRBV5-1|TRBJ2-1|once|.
TGCGCCAGCAGCTTGTTATCGGAGAAGGGGAACAATGAGCAGTTCTTC
CASSLLSEKGNNEQFF
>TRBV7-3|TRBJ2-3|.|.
TGTGCCAGCAGCTTTCTCGGGCCCTCTGGCACAGATACGCAGTATTTT
CASSFLGPSGTDTQYF
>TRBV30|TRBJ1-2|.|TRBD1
TGTGCCTGGAGTGTATCGCGGACAGGGAGAAACTATGGCTACACCTTC
CAWSVSRTGRNYGYTF
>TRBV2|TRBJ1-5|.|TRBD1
TGTGCCAGCACCCTAGAAGGGGGCAACAAGCATTTT
CASTLEGGNKHF
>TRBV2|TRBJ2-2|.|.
TGTGCCAGCAGTGAAGCGGGCGGGGGCGCCGGGGAGCTGTTTTTT
CASSEAGGGAGELFF
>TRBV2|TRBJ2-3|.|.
TGTGCCACTCGAGAGGGGGTTACAGATACGCAGTATTTT
CATREGVTDTQYF